One and the same sample provided the 7 T cell receptor beta chains below, sequenced in a study of OX40 agonist ivuxolimab in advanced cancers. Using immunoSEQ multiplex PCR, the repertoire was profiled, and TCRdb retains in-frame clones only, with some absent. The sample records tens of thousands of clones, 80% to 90% being singletons. The material sequenced was CD4+ or CD8+ T cells sorted from blood, taken in a trial of the OX40 agonist ivuxolimab. The receptor set was obtained from an adult with an advanced solid tumor such as melanoma, head and neck, liver or kidney cancer.

The chain employs TRBV5-1 and TRBJ2-7, with a tentative D call TRBD2 (6 bases). The germline V and J ends were trimmed by 4 bases and 2 bases, with 16 bases remaining between them. Per germline, CDR1 SGHRS and CDR2 YFSETQ. CDR3 size: 15 residues. The DNA for the CDR3 is TGCGCCAGCAGCCCGGGACTGCCGGTCACCTACGAGCAGTACTTC. This sequence encodes CASSPGLPVTYEQYF.

The chain carries TRBV18 and TRBJ2-2; the match to TRBD1 covers 8 bases. The J segment lost 4 bases and the V segment lost 5 bases, leaving 9 bases of the junction unmatched. The CDR3 spans 16 residues. CDR1 is KGHSH, CDR2 LQKENI, per germline. The CDR3, as DNA: TGTGCCAGCTCAACAAGACAGGGGTCAGGCACCGGGGAGCTGTTTTTT. Translating gives CASSTRQGSGTGELFF.

The genes are TRBV6-5 and TRBJ1-5, with D hard to call. With 6 bases removed from V and 4 bases from J, the gap between germline ends came to 10 bases. CDR1 is MNHEY and CDR2 is SVGAGI in the germline V gene. CDR3 size: 13 residues. As DNA, the CDR3 is TGTGCCAGCAGGGGATCGGGGAATCAGCCCCAGCATTTT. Amino acid sequence: CASRGSGNQPQHF.

This sequence joins TRBV28 and TRBJ1-1; TRBD1 matches at 7 bases. The junction had 13 bases not matched to a gene; V was cut back by 6 bases and J by 6 bases. CDR1 MDHEN and CDR2 SYDVKM come from the germline V gene. CDR3 length: 15 residues. CDR3 sequence reads: CASRGNRDSSPEAFF. The CDR3 DNA follows: TGTGCCAGCAGGGGTAATCGGGACAGTAGCCCTGAAGCTTTCTTT.

V usage is TRBV10-3 and J usage is TRBJ2-7, with 8 bases aligning to TRBD1. CDR1 ENHRY and CDR2 SYGVKD come from the germline V gene. The CDR3 length is 12 residues. Trimming at V came to 7 bases and at J to 6 bases, leaving 5 bases not matched to a gene. For the CDR3, the DNA is TGTGCCATCAAAGACAGGGGAAGCGAGCAGTACTTC. Its protein is CAIKDRGSEQYF.

This clone was found a few times. The rearrangement links TRBV28 to TRBJ2-7; 13 bases line up with TRBD2. Germline assignment: CDR1 MDHEN and CDR2 SYDVKM. CDR3 length equals 15 residues. CDR3 DNA sequence: TGTGCGGCGACTAGCGGGGGGCTCACCTCCTACGAGCAGTACTTC. It codes for CAATSGGLTSYEQYF.

The V call is TRBV7-7, the J call TRBJ2-1; weak D call: TRBD2 (6 bases). The V end was cut by 4 bases, the J end by 9 bases, with 13 bases between. Germline V gene data show CDR1 as SSHAT and CDR2 as FNYEAQ (reference sequence). The CDR3 is 13 residues long. CDR3 nucleotide sequence: TGTGCCAGCAGCTCGCGGGGCACGGGTGAGCAGTTCTTC. Translating gives CASSSRGTGEQFF. The full variable domain, completed using reference TRBV7-7 and TRBJ2-1, is GAGVSQSPRYKVTKRGQDVTLRCDPISSHATLYWYQQALGQGPEFLTYFNYEAQPDKSGLPSDRFSAERPEGSISTLTIQRTEQRDSAMYRCASSSRGTGEQFFGPGTRLTVL.